This T cell receptor beta chain was captured by sequencing in a study of T cells in Graves' hyperthyroidism and ophthalmopathy. Notes on the study in general: Ophthalmopathy, as predicted by the model, came a median 6.5 months after the prediction.

Exclusion of a patient resulted from uncontrolled infection, other autoimmune disease, pregnancy or lactation. In this sample, this clonotype turned up many times. Its antigen is still unknown. Amplification of TCR beta CDR3 regions was performed using RNA transcripts as template. Primed by the HTBI set, a first-round RT-PCR was run on the TCR CDR3. TCRdb recomputed calls from the multiplex PCR reads with MiXCR, one row per CDR3 protein. The profile shows 330,000 or so distinct CDR3 sequences, around a sixth of them singletons. Specimen: blood. The source of this sequence is a middle-aged woman with Graves' ophthalmopathy.

In DNA form, the CDR3 reads TGTGCCAGCAGTTTATTTGCGGCCGGCTATGGCTACACCTTC. Residues: CASSLFAAGYGYTF. The J gene is TRBJ1-2, the V gene TRBV27; D is uncertain. The ends were cut back, 1 base at V and 4 bases at J, with 10 bases in the middle. The length of the CDR3 is 14 residues. Germline V gene lookup returns CDR1 MNHEY and CDR2 SMNVEV (reference sequence).